This TCR beta chain was captured in a study of cytomegalovirus exposure and HLA in healthy donors. Findings of the study overall: Later, an analysis found that common viral pathogens appeared to be linked with several of the most significant clusters. Within a later analysis, the majority of CMV-associated TCR beta chains appeared HLA-restricted.

V lost 5 bases to trimming and J lost 2 bases, with 12 bases between them. This CDR3 contains 13 residues. Germline CDR1 and CDR2: SQVTM and ANQGSEA. Use of 60 Vbeta and 13 Jbeta primers characterized the PCR. Clones were read by immunoSEQ multiplex PCR, and TCRdb kept only the in-frame ones, dropping some. The sample carries fewer than 120,000 clones, around four fifths recorded once. Donors were nominally healthy when sampled, though unrecorded immune exposures were likely. Comment on this clone: Its target is not known.

This sequence joins TRBV29-1 and TRBJ2-5; no reliable D call. The sequencing input was PBMCs. This TCR was sampled from a man aged 30 to 45 in good health and CMV-seropositive. The CDR3 DNA reads TGCAGCGTTCGAAACCCAGAACAAGAGACCCAGTACTTC. Translation: CSVRNPEQETQYF.